This T cell receptor (beta chain) derives from a study of lymphopenia after photon versus proton radiotherapy. Notes on the study in general: Better survival with proton therapy was suggested as possible, not demonstrated.

As regards this clone: Its specificity is unknown.

Some clones are missing from TCRdb's copy, which holds only in-frame ones; the method was immunoSEQ multiplex PCR. The sample shows roughly 25,000 clones, roughly 87% of them seen only once. The TCR comes from a middle-aged man with gastric cancer. This material consisted of peripheral blood, taken from a patient treated with photon-based radiotherapy.

The CDR3 loop reads CASSVGTRGNTIYF. CDR3 in DNA: TGTGCCAGCAGCGTAGGTACTAGGGGAAACACCATATATTTT. The rearrangement joins TRBV9 to TRBJ1-3; no clear D. Germline-derived CDR1 and CDR2 are SGDLS and YYNGEE. V lost 0 bases and J lost 4, with 8 bases in between. This CDR3 is 14 amino acids long.